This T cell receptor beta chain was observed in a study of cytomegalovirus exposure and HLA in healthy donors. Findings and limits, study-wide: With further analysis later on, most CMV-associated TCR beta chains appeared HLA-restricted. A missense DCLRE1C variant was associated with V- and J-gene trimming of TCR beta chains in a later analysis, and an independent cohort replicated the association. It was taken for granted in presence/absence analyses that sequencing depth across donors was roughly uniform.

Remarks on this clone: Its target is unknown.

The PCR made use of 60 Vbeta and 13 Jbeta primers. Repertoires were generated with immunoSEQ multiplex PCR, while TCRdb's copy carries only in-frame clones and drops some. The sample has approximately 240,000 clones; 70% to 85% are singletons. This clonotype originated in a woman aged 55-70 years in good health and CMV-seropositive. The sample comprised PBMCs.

CDR3 amino acids: CASSNPGTGAETQYF. CDR3 nucleotide sequence: TGCGCCAGCAGCAACCCCGGGACAGGGGCAGAGACCCAGTACTTC. The chain uses TRBV5-1 and TRBJ2-5; 10 bases are a match to TRBD1. Trimming removed 4 bases from V and 4 bases from J; junction bases left unmatched: 7. The CDR3 covers 15 residues. CDR1 is SGHRS and CDR2 is YFSETQ in the germline V gene.